This TCR beta chain comes out of a study of a mutant IDH1 vaccine in newly diagnosed glioma. Study background: Treated patients comprised approximately 60% males and about 38% females, mean age 40.4 years. Week 47 marked visit V13, whereas week 35 marked visit V12.

This clone was seen only once. The antigen is not known. This sample's time point: week 35, safety follow-up. Vaccinated patients received 300 ug of mutant IDH1 20-mer peptide per dose, with topical imiquimod. TCRdb's copy holds only in-frame clones and misses some; the assay was immunoSEQ multiplex PCR. This table holds about 74,000 clones, about 88% found once. Trimming took 0 bases from V and 4 from J, leaving 15 bases between them. The CDR3 is 16 residues long. Germline lookup yields CDR1 LNHNV and CDR2 YYDKDF (reference sequence). The specimen comprised PBMCs, sampled from a glioma patient whose treatment included an IDH1 peptide vaccine. The receptor was isolated from a man aged 25-45 years with glioma. The gene calls are TRBV15 and TRBJ1-2, with D maybe TRBD1 (6 bases). The CDR3 spells CATSRDLGTGTYGYTF. DNA of the CDR3: TGTGCCACCAGCAGAGATCTCGGAACAGGGACCTATGGCTACACCTTC.